The T cell receptor beta chain described here comes from a study of blood T cell repertoires in COVID-19. Background on the study: Some COVID-19 samples were acute and others convalescent; all came from the United States, Italy and Spain. Sources were T cells, B-cell-depleted T cells, or PBMCs; the material itself was cDNA or gDNA.

In the original analysis: Amplification from reference gene primers served as the basis for estimated nucleated cell counts. The assay was immunoSEQ multiplex PCR, and TCRdb's table has in-frame clones only and misses some. V and J calls and clone size are given by that table; D and trimming were obtained from the DNA. The table lists 130,000 to 150,000 clones, under 90% of them singletons. This CDR3 is 15 amino acids long. Germline assignment: CDR1 KGHSH and CDR2 LQKENI. J gave up 5 bases and V 4 bases, and 10 bases lay outside the gene matches. Source material: peripheral blood. This clonotype was sampled from a man between 65 and 85 years old who had recovered from COVID-19. The V gene is TRBV18, the J gene TRBJ2-5; 7 nucleotides line up with TRBD2. The CDR3 region has the DNA TGTGCCAGCTCACAGAGCTTGGGAGGGTTGGAGACCCAGTACTTC. This codes for CASSQSLGGLETQYF.